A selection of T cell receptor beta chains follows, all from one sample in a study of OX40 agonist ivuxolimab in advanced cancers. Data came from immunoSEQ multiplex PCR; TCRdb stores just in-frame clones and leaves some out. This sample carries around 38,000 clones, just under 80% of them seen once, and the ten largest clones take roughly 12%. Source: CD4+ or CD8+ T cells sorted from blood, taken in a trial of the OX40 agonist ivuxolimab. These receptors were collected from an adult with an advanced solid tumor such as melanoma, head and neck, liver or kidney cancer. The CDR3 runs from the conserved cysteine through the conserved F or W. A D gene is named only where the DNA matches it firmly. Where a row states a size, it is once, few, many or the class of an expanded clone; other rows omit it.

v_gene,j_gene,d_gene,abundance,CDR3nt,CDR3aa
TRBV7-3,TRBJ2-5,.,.,TGTGCCAGCAGCTTAATCGGCCGGGGGACCCAGTACTTC,CASSLIGRGTQYF
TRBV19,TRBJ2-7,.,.,TGTGCCAGTAGTATTGGTTCGGGGGAGCAGTACTTC,CASSIGSGEQYF
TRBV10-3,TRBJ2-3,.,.,TGTGCCATCAGTGAAAGGGCTAACACAGATACGCAGTATTTT,CAISERANTDTQYF
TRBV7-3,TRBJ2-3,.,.,TGTGCCAGCAGCTTAACATGGGGGGGCAAAGATACGCAGTATTTT,CASSLTWGGKDTQYF
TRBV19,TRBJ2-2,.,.,TGTGCCAGTAAAAGGGGGACGTCGAACACCGGGGAGCTGTTTTTT,CASKRGTSNTGELFF
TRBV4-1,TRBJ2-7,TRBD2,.,TGCGCCAGCAGCCAAGCCGCCGGGACTAGCCCCGAGCAGTACTTC,CASSQAAGTSPEQYF
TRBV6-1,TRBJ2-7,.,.,TGTGCCAGCAGTGAACAGGCGGTCGTCTACGAGCAGTACTTC,CASSEQAVVYEQYF
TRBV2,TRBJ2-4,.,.,TGTGCCAGCAGGGAAAGCCTGGGGAAGGACAAAAACATTCAGTACTTC,CASRESLGKDKNIQYF
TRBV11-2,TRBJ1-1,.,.,TGTGCCAGCAGCTTAATAAATACGTGGGGCAGGGATGTTACTGAAGCTTTCTTT,CASSLINTWGRDVTEAFF
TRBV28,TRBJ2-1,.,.,TGTGCCAGCAGTACCCACCGGAGGCTGGAAGCTTTCAATGAGCAGTTCTTC,CASSTHRRLEAFNEQFF
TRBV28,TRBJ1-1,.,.,TGTGCCAGCAGTGCACAAGACTCTGGTGCAGCTTTCTTT,CASSAQDSGAAFF
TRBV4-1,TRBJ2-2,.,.,TGCGCCAGCAGCGCCACTTGGAAGGGCACCGGGGAGCTGTTTTTT,CASSATWKGTGELFF
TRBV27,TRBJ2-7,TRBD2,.,TGTGCCAGCAGTTTAAGACTAGCGGGGGGCCCCCTGAGCGAGCAGTACTTC,CASSLRLAGGPLSEQYF
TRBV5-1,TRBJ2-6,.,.,TGCGCCAGCAGCGTCTACTCTGGGGCCAACGTCCTGACTTTC,CASSVYSGANVLTF
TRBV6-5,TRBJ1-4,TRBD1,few,TGTGCCAGCAGTTACTCGAGACAGGGTAATGAAAAACTGTTTTTT,CASSYSRQGNEKLFF
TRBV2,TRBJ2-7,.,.,TGTGCCAGCGTGAGGGGCAGTCACTACGAGCAGTACTTC,CASVRGSHYEQYF
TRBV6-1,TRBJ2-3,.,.,TGTGCCAGCAGTGCGGAGAGACTTCGCACAGATACGCAGTATTTT,CASSAERLRTDTQYF
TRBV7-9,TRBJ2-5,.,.,TGTGCCAGCAGCTTTAACCGGGGGGAGACCCAGTACTTC,CASSFNRGETQYF
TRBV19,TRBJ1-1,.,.,TGTGCCAGTAGACTGAACACTGAAGCTTTCTTT,CASRLNTEAFF
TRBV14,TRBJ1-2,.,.,TGTGCCAGCAGCCGGGCAGGAAGTGTGATGGCGGGCTACACCTTC,CASSRAGSVMAGYTF
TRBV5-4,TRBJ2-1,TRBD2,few,TGTGCCAGCAGCCAGGAGGTAGCGGGAGTAAATGAGCAGTTCTTC,CASSQEVAGVNEQFF
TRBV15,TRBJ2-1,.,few,TGTGCCACCAGCAGAGATAGGGGGGCGGTGAATGAGCAGTTCTTC,CATSRDRGAVNEQFF
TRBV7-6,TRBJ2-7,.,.,TGTGCCAGCGCCCCCTTGGGACGGCTCGGCGAGCAGTACTTC,CASAPLGRLGEQYF
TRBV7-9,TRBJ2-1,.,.,TGTGCCAGCGATACCCTGTTCTTC,CASDTLFF
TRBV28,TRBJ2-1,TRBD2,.,TGTGCCAGCCTGACTAGCCTGAGTGAGCAGTTCTTC,CASLTSLSEQFF